The 20 T cell receptor beta chains given below trace back to one sample, sequenced in a study of CD8+ T cells in alopecia areata. As the sequencing template, cDNA was produced by extracting RNA and reverse transcribing it. The protocol was immunoSEQ multiplex PCR, while the TCRdb copy is restricted to in-frame clones and leaves out a portion. The table shows fewer than 250,000 clones, with over 40% occurring only once. Described treatment: oral pan-JAK inhibitor, 5-10 mg twice daily. The input for sequencing was CD4+ T cells sorted from blood, taken around week 37, from a patient treated with tofacitinib. All receptors derive from a human donor with alopecia areata.

The chain carries TRBV7-3 and TRBJ1-1; D is unresolved. The CDR3 totals 13 residues. Looked up from germline, CDR1 is SGHTA and CDR2 is FQGTGA. Trimming took off 9 bases at V and 4 bases at J, with 15 bases between the two ends. The CDR3: CASQLAWGTEAFF. CDR3 bases: TGTGCCAGTCAGCTGGCCTGGGGCACTGAAGCTTTCTTT.

J is TRBJ1-1 and V is TRBV7-2; the D is unclear. Germline CDR1 and CDR2: SGHTA and FQGNSA. CDR3 size: 14 residues. Deletions cut 5 bases from V and 1 base from J, with 11 bases between. As DNA, the CDR3 is TGTGCCAGCAGCCGCGATGTTACGAACACTGAAGCTTTCTTT. Translating it yields CASSRDVTNTEAFF.

This chain uses TRBV27 with TRBJ2-2; no firm D call. Looked up from germline, CDR1 is MNHEY and CDR2 is SMNVEV (reference sequence). V was pared by 5 bases and J by 2 bases, with 6 bases between. The CDR3 spans 13 residues. CDR3 sequence: CASSTHNTGELFF. The CDR3 coding sequence is TGTGCCAGCAGTACCCACAACACCGGGGAGCTGTTTTTT.

This clone was observed a few times. The chain combines TRBV7-9 with TRBJ2-7, with D perhaps matching TRBD1 (6 bases). Trimming took off 5 bases at V and 6 bases at J, with 23 bases between the two ends. CDR1 SEHNR and CDR2 FQNEAQ come from the germline V gene (reference sequence). The CDR3 covers 16 residues. For the CDR3, the DNA is TGTGCCAGCAGCATTCTGGGGACCGAAGTAGGGGGCGAGCAGTACTTC. This codes for CASSILGTEVGGEQYF.

This clone appeared a single time. This sequence joins TRBV5-1 and TRBJ2-1; D assignment may be TRBD1 or TRBD2 (5 bases each). Germline CDR1 is SGHRS and CDR2 is YFSETQ. V was shortened by 3 bases and J by 4 bases, with 14 bases between the two germline ends. The CDR3 runs to 15 residues. The chain's CDR3 is CASSSPGTGYNEQFF. DNA of the CDR3: TGCGCCAGCAGCTCCCCCGGGACGGGATACAATGAGCAGTTCTTC.

This clone was picked up one time. V is TRBV6-5 and J is TRBJ2-2, with 7 bases lining up with TRBD2. The J segment lost 6 bases and the V segment lost 6 bases, leaving 4 bases of the junction unmatched. Germline lookup yields CDR1 MNHEY and CDR2 SVGAGI. The CDR3 length is 13 residues. The CDR3 region has the DNA TGTGCCAGCAGGAGGACTAGTGCCGGGGAGCTGTTTTTT. Its protein product is CASRRTSAGELFF.

This clone was counted a few times. The J gene is TRBJ2-5, the V gene TRBV5-1; TRBD1 matches at 7 bases. CDR3 length: 14 residues. After removal of 4 bases from V and 1 base from J, the junction contained 4 bases not matched to a gene. Germline CDR1 is SGHRS and CDR2 is YFSETQ. CDR3 in DNA: TGCGCCAGCAGCCCCTACAGGGGCCAAGAGACCCAGTACTTC. It encodes CASSPYRGQETQYF.

The table lists this clone with a few counts. One end of the junction is discordant with germline, which a read error may explain. The chain couples TRBV9 to TRBJ2-1, with 16 bases that match TRBD2. CDR3 length equals 16 residues. Germline V lookup: CDR1 SGDLS, CDR2 YYNGEE. CDR3 amino acids: CASSPTSGTSGRGDLF. The CDR3 DNA sequence: TGTGCCAGCAGCCCTACCTCCGGGACTAGCGGGAGGGGGGATCTCTTC.

The J gene is TRBJ2-1, the V gene TRBV30; D is uncertain. V was shortened by 3 bases and J by 6 bases, with 9 bases between the two germline ends. The length of the CDR3 is 12 residues. CDR1 GTSNPN and CDR2 SVGIG come from the germline V gene (reference sequence). CDR3 in DNA: TGTGCCTGGAGCCTCCATAGCAATGAGCAGTTCTTC. Protein product: CAWSLHSNEQFF.

This clone turned up a few times. This chain's CDR3 is CASSQVSSGGAKPNEQFF. The DNA for the CDR3 is TGTGCCAGCAGCCAAGTTAGTTCGGGGGGCGCGAAGCCCAATGAGCAGTTCTTC. The chain joins TRBV14 to TRBJ2-1; D is possibly TRBD2 (7 bases). This CDR3 region has 18 residues. V was pared by 1 base and J by 6 bases, with 22 bases between. Germline CDR1 is SGHDN and CDR2 is FVKESK.

This clone was picked up a small number of times. The J gene is TRBJ1-2, the V gene TRBV6-5; the D gene is possibly TRBD1 (5 bases). There are 13 residues in the CDR3. V lost 2 bases to trimming and J lost 2 bases, with 6 bases between them. CDR1 is MNHEY, CDR2 SVGAGI, per germline. The CDR3 DNA reads as TGTGCCAGCAGTTACGACAGAAACTATGGCTACACCTTC. As protein: CASSYDRNYGYTF.

V and J are TRBV5-4 and TRBJ1-2, with D tentatively TRBD1 (5 bases). Germline CDR1 reads SGHNT; CDR2 reads YYREEE (reference sequence). This CDR3 contains 14 residues. The V gene lost 0 bases and the J gene lost 2 bases, with 8 bases spanning the gap. The CDR3 spells CASSLEQANYGYTF. CDR3 in DNA: TGTGCCAGCAGCTTGGAACAGGCAAACTATGGCTACACCTTC.

This clone was detected ten times or more. The chain combines TRBV5-4 with TRBJ2-1, with D unresolved. The CDR3 consists of 12 residues. The V and J ends lost 4 bases and 6 bases respectively, with 8 bases between them. CDR1 and CDR2 from the germline V gene are SGHNT and YYREEE (reference sequence). CDR3 bases: TGTGCCAGCAGCGCTCAGGCCAATGAGCAGTTCTTC. It encodes CASSAQANEQFF.

The chain recombines TRBV6-6 with TRBJ2-7, with 9 positions matching TRBD2. The CDR3 is 15 residues long. The germline gives CDR1 MNHNY, CDR2 SVGAGI (reference sequence). The V and J ends lost 6 bases and 2 bases, in that order; junction bases with no gene match: 8. Written as DNA, the CDR3 is TGTGCCAGCAGCCTTCGGACTAGCGCTCCCTACGAGCAGTACTTC. Residues: CASSLRTSAPYEQYF.

This clone appeared a few times. The chain carries TRBV5-1 and TRBJ2-1; 12 nucleotides match TRBD2. With 6 bases clipped from V and 9 bases from J, the junction kept 13 bases outside the gene matches. The germline gives CDR1 SGHRS, CDR2 YFSETQ. This CDR3 spans 16 amino acids. The DNA for the CDR3 is TGCGCCAGCACCGAAGTACCTAGCGGGAGGGCGCCTGAGCAGTTCTTC. It translates to CASTEVPSGRAPEQFF.

The rearrangement joins TRBV25-1 to TRBJ2-1, with TRBD2 matching 8 bases. After removal of 4 bases from V and 10 bases from J, the junction contained 12 bases not matched to a gene. CDR1 is MGHDK, CDR2 SYGVNS, per germline. This CDR3 has 15 amino acids. Here the CDR3 DNA reads TGTGCCAGCAGTGTCTATAGCGGGGACCCTAAAGAGCAGTTCTTC. This sequence encodes CASSVYSGDPKEQFF. The full variable domain, completed using reference TRBV25-1 and TRBJ2-1, is EADIYQTPRYLVIGTGKKITLECSQTMGHDKMYWYQQDPGMELHLIHYSYGVNSTEKGDLSSESTVSRIRTEHFPLTLESARPSHTSQYLCASSVYSGDPKEQFFGPGTRLTVL.

The gene calls are TRBV6-6 and TRBJ2-3, with 8 positions matching TRBD2. The CDR3 loop spans 15 amino acids. Germline V CDR1 and CDR2: MNHNY, SVGAGI (reference sequence). V shed 6 bases, J shed 4 bases, and the junction held 9 bases outside the gene matches. The CDR3 DNA sequence: TGTGCCAGCAGCCCGGGAGCGGGAGTGTCAGATACGCAGTATTTT. Translation gives CASSPGAGVSDTQYF.

The V call is TRBV5-1, the J call TRBJ2-3; D call uncertain. V was trimmed by 1 base and J by 6 bases, leaving 3 bases between them. The V gene's germline CDR1 is SGHRS and CDR2 YFSETQ. There are 11 residues in the CDR3. The chain's CDR3 is CASSLKDTQYF. In nucleotides, the CDR3 is TGCGCCAGCAGCTTGAAGGATACGCAGTATTTT.

This clone has just a few counts. V and J are TRBV18 and TRBJ1-4; D uncertain. The CDR3 is 15 residues long. CDR1 and CDR2 (germline): KGHSH, LQKENI. Between the trimmed V and J ends, which lost 0 bases and 7 bases, there was a span of 12 bases. The chain's CDR3 is CASSPPSGIGEKLFF. The CDR3 bases are TGTGCCAGCTCACCACCGTCGGGTATAGGTGAAAAACTGTTTTTT.

The rearrangement uses TRBV6-1 and TRBJ1-3, with unresolved D. This CDR3 spans 16 amino acids. The germline V and J ends were trimmed by 4 bases and 3 bases, with 16 bases remaining between them. Germline-derived CDR1 and CDR2 are MNHNS and SASEGT. For the CDR3, the DNA is TGTGCCAGCAGTGGGACGCGGACCAACTTTGGAAACACCATATATTTT. This sequence encodes CASSGTRTNFGNTIYF.